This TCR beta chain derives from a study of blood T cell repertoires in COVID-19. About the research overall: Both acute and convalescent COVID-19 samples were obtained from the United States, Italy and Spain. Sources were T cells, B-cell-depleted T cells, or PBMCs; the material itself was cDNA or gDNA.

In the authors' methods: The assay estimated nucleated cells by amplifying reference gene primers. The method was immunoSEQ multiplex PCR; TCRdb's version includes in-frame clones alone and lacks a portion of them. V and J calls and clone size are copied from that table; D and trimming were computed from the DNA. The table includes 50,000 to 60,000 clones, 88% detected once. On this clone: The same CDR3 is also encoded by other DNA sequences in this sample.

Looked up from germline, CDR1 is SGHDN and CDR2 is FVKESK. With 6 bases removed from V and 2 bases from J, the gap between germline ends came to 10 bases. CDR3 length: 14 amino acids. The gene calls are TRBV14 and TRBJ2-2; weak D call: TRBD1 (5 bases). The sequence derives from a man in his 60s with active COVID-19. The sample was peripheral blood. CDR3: CASSLTGNTGELFF. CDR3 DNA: TGTGCCAGCAGTCTTACAGGAAACACCGGGGAGCTGTTTTTT.